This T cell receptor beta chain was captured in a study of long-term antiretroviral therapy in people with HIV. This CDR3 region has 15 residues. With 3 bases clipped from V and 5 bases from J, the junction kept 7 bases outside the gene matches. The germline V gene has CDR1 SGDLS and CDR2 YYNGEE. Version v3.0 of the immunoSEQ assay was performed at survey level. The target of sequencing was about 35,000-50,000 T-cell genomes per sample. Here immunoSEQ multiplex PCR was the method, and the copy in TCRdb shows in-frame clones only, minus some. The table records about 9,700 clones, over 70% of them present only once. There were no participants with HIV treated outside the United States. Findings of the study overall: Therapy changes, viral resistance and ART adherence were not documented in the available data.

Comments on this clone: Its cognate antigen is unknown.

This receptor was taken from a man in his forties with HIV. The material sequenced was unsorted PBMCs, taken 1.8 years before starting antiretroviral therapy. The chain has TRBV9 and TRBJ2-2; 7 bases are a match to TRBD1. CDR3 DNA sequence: TGTGCCAGCAGCGCCGGGGCAGGGGGTACCGGGGAGCTGTTTTTT. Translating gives CASSAGAGGTGELFF.